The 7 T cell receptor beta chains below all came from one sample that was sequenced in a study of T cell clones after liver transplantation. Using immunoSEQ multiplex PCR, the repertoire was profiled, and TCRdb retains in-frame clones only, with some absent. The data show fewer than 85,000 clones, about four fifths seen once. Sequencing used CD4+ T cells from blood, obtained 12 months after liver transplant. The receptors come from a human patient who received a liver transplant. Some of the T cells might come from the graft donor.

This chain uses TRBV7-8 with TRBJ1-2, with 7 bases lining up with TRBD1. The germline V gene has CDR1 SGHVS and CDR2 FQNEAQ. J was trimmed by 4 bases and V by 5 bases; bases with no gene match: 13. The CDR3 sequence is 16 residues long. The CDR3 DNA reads TGTGCCAGCAGCGTCAGGGGGGGGGTAAAGTCCTATGGCTACACCTTC. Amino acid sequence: CASSVRGGVKSYGYTF.

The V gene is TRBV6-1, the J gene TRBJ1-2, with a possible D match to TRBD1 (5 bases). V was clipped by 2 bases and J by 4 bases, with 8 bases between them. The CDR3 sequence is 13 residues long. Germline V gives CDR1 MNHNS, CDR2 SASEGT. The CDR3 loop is CASSEMGVYGYTF. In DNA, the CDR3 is TGTGCCAGCAGTGAAATGGGGGTCTATGGCTACACCTTC.

As DNA, the CDR3 is TGTGCCAGCAGCTTAGGGCTGGACAGGCACTCTGGGGCCAACGTCCTGACTTTC. Its protein is CASSLGLDRHSGANVLTF. V and J are TRBV7-2 and TRBJ2-6; TRBD1 matches 7 bases. Germline V gene data show CDR1 as SGHTA and CDR2 as FQGNSA. The V segment lost 1 base and the J segment 0 bases; nucleotides outside the gene matches: 6. The CDR3 is 18 residues long.

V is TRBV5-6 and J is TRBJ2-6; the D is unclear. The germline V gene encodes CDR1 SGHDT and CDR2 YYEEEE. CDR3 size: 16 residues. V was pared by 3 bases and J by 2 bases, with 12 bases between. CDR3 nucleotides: TGTGCCAGCAGCTCATTTACTGGAACTGGGGCCAACGTCCTGACTTTC. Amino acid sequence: CASSSFTGTGANVLTF.

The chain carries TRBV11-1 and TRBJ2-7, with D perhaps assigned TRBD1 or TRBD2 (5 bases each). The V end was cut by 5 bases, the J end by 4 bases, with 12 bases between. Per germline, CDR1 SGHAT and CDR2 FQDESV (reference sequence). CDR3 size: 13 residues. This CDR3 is CASSQEWGYEQYF. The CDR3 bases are TGTGCCAGCAGCCAAGAGTGGGGGTACGAGCAGTACTTC.

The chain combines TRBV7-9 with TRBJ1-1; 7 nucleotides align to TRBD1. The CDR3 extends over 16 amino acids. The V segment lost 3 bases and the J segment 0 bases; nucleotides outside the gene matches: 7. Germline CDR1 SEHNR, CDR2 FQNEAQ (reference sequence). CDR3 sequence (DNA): TGTGCCAGCAGCTTTCGTGGACAGGCGCTGAACACTGAAGCTTTCTTT. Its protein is CASSFRGQALNTEAFF.

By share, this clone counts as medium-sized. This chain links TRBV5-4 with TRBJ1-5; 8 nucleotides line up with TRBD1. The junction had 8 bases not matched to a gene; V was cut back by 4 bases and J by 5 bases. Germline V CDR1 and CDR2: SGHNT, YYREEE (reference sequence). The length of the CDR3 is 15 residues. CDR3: CASSTGQGQDQPQHF. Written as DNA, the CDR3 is TGTGCCAGCAGCACAGGACAGGGTCAGGATCAGCCCCAGCATTTT.